Below, 9 T cell receptor beta chains from the same sample are listed, as sequenced in a study of T cell repertoires in cytomegalovirus infection. TCRdb reprocessed the reads with MiXCR, giving one entry per CDR3 protein. Of roughly 500,000 distinct CDR3 sequences listed, approximately 17% are singletons. The material sequenced was CD8+ T cells from PBMCs. These receptors were collected from a human donor in good health (CMV status not recorded). Some clones in this sample may be carry-over from other donors' samples.

This clonotype has at least ten counts. The chain recombines TRBV7-6 with TRBJ2-7; the D gene could be TRBD1 or TRBD2 (6 bases each). The CDR3 consists of 14 residues. Trimming cost V 4 bases and J 5 bases, with 15 bases left between them. Germline V CDR1 and CDR2: SGHVS, FNYEAQ. The CDR3 DNA reads TGTGCCAGCAGCTACACAGGGAGGTCCGACGAGCAGTACTTC. Its translation is CASSYTGRSDEQYF. Together with reference TRBV7-6 and TRBJ2-7, the CDR3 gives the full variable domain: GAGVSQSPRYKVTKRGQDVALRCDPISGHVSLYWYRQALGQGPEFLTYFNYEAQQDKSGLPNDRFSAERPEGSISTLTIQRTEQRDSAMYRCASSYTGRSDEQYFGPGTRLTVT.

This clonotype was counted ten times or more. The chain combines TRBV6-6 with TRBJ2-7; 11 nucleotides match TRBD1. V lost 7 bases and J lost 5; bases outside the gene matches: 7. Germline V lookup: CDR1 MNHNY, CDR2 SVGAGI (reference sequence). The CDR3 covers 14 residues. The CDR3 DNA reads as TGTGCCAGCACCTGGGGACAGGGGGTTCACGAGCAGTACTTC. Protein product: CASTWGQGVHEQYF.

This clonotype was detected only once. The chain recombines TRBV29-1 with TRBJ1-1; no definite D call. Per germline, CDR1 SQVTM and CDR2 ANQGSEA. V gave up 4 bases and J gave up 7 bases, with 13 bases separating them. The CDR3 extends over 12 amino acids. The CDR3 DNA follows: TGCAGCGTTGTAGGCCGGGAGGATGAAGCTTTCTTT. This translates into CSVVGREDEAFF.

This clonotype was detected ten times or more. This chain uses TRBV2 with TRBJ2-7; TRBD2 might be the D (5 bases). Germline V gene data show CDR1 as SNHLY and CDR2 as FYNNEI. V was shortened by 3 bases and J by 7 bases, with 13 bases between the two germline ends. This CDR3 region has 13 residues. This chain's CDR3 is CASSEYEGNEQYF. The CDR3 DNA reads as TGTGCCAGCAGTGAGTATGAGGGAAATGAGCAGTACTTC. The full variable domain, rest sourced from reference TRBV2 and TRBJ2-7, is EPEVTQTPSHQVTQMGQEVILRCVPISNHLYFYWYRQILGQKVEFLVSFYNNEISEKSEIFDDQFSVERPDGSNFTLKIRSTKLEDSAMYFCASSEYEGNEQYFGPGTRLTVT.

There are many counts of this clonotype. The chain's CDR3 is CASSPSGGSGSDTQYF. CDR3 sequence (DNA): TGCGCCAGCAGCCCGAGTGGCGGGAGTGGGTCAGATACGCAGTATTTT. This chain links TRBV4-1 with TRBJ2-3; 7 bases match TRBD2. The germline gives CDR1 MGHRA, CDR2 YSYEKL. This CDR3 has 16 residues. The J segment lost 4 bases and the V segment lost 4 bases, leaving 11 bases of the junction unmatched.

Comment on this clonotype: The junction and the germline gene differ at one end; a read error may be behind it. This chain connects TRBV10-2 to TRBJ2-2; TRBD2 agrees at 8 bases. CDR3 size: 15 residues. Germline-derived CDR1 and CDR2 are WSHSY and SAAADI. The CDR3 sequence: CASRETSEDTGELSF. DNA of the CDR3: TGCGCCAGTAGAGAGACTAGCGAAGACACCGGGGAGCTGTCTTTT.

This clonotype was detected many times. The J gene is TRBJ2-2, the V gene TRBV6-1; D may be TRBD1 (5 bases). V lost 5 bases and J 6 bases, leaving 13 bases between the germline ends. CDR3 size: 14 residues. Germline-derived CDR1 and CDR2 are MNHNS and SASEGT. CDR3 in DNA: TGTGCCAGCAGTAAAACAGGTTCCCCCGGGGAGCTGTTTTTT. Translating gives CASSKTGSPGELFF.

The rearrangement links TRBV28 to TRBJ1-5; no definite D call. The length of the CDR3 is 14 residues. Germline-derived CDR1 and CDR2 are MDHEN and SYDVKM. V was shortened by 6 bases and J by 4 bases, with 13 bases between the two germline ends. The CDR3 nucleotides read TGTGCCAGCAGAGAGATGGGTATAAATCAGCCCCAGCATTTT. Residues: CASREMGINQPQHF.

This clonotype was recorded a few times. The J gene is TRBJ1-1, the V gene TRBV7-9; TRBD1 might be the D (6 bases). Germline CDR1 SEHNR, CDR2 FQNEAQ (reference sequence). This CDR3 region has 17 residues. Between the trimmed V and J ends, which lost 10 bases and 2 bases, there was a span of 26 bases. CDR3 DNA: TGTGCCACATCCCCCAGGCGGGGGACACTAGAAAACACTGAAGCTTTCTTT. Its protein is CATSPRRGTLENTEAFF.